The following is a T cell receptor (beta chain) sequence with its context. TCRdb reprocessed the RT-PCR reads with MiXCR, giving one entry per CDR3 protein. The table shows some 500,000 distinct CDR3 sequences, with roughly 27% occurring only once. This sample stems from a study of response to subunit inactivated influenza vaccine. Trimming took 3 bases from V and 3 from J, leaving 6 bases between them. The germline CDR1 and CDR2 sequences are LGHDT and YNNKEL (reference sequence). The CDR3 runs to 13 residues. The sequencing used CD4+ T cells sorted from PBMCs, collected roughly 5 days after vaccination. The origin of this receptor is a man aged 45-60 years who received an inactivated influenza vaccine. The V call is TRBV3-1, the J call TRBJ1-3, with no clear D. CDR3 DNA sequence: TGTGCCAGCAGCCAGGAGATTGGAAACACCATATATTTT. This gives the protein CASSQEIGNTIYF.